These 18 T cell receptor beta chains were all obtained from the same sample, sequenced in a study of cytomegalovirus exposure and HLA in healthy donors. Libraries were prepared by immunoSEQ multiplex PCR; TCRdb keeps only in-frame clonotypes and omits some of them. The profile shows roughly 60,000 clones, roughly 96% of them singletons. Sequenced material: PBMCs. The receptors shown here come from a man aged 18 to 29 in good health and CMV-seronegative.

The chain couples TRBV29-1 to TRBJ1-3; D not resolved. Trimming cost V 3 bases and J 2 bases, with 8 bases left between them. This CDR3 is 13 amino acids long. Per germline, CDR1 SQVTM and CDR2 ANQGSEA. CDR3 in DNA: TGCAGCGTTGAGGCCCAAACTGGAAACACCATATATTTT. Protein sequence: CSVEAQTGNTIYF.

The chain recombines TRBV16 with TRBJ2-7, with 9 bases that match TRBD2. Unmatched junction bases numbered 11, after V lost 2 bases and J lost 6 bases. Germline V gives CDR1 KGHSY, CDR2 FQNENV. CDR3 length: 16 residues. DNA for the CDR3: TGTGCCAGCAGCCAAGAAATTTCTAGCGGGGCTCGCGAGCAGTACTTC. Translated: CASSQEISSGAREQYF. The full variable domain, with the rest looked up from reference TRBV16 and TRBJ2-7, is GEEVAQTPKHLVRGEGQKAKLYCAPIKGHSYVFWYQQVLKNEFKFLISFQNENVFDETGMPKERFSAKCLPNSPCSLEIQATKLEDSAVYFCASSQEISSGAREQYFGPGTRLTVT.

The CDR3 DNA is TGCGCCAGCAGCCATGTACAGTTAAATGAAAAACTGTTTTTT. The encoded protein is CASSHVQLNEKLFF. The chain employs TRBV4-1 and TRBJ1-4, with D unresolved. Germline loops: CDR1 MGHRA, CDR2 YSYEKL. Deletions cut 3 bases from V and 5 bases from J, with 10 bases between. CDR3 size: 14 residues.

The chain recombines TRBV7-6 with TRBJ1-5, with TRBD1 matching 9 bases. This CDR3 contains 14 residues. J lost 4 bases, V lost 5 bases, and 3 bases had no gene match. Germline V CDR1 and CDR2: SGHVS, FNYEAQ. CDR3 nucleotide sequence: TGTGCCAGCAGCCCCGACAGGGGGAATCAGCCCCAGCATTTT. Amino acid sequence: CASSPDRGNQPQHF.

The CDR3 sequence: CASTPRGAEETQYF. Written as DNA, the CDR3 is TGTGCCAGTACCCCCCGGGGGGCGGAAGAGACCCAGTACTTC. This rearrangement joins TRBV19 to TRBJ2-5; D is possibly TRBD2 (7 bases). Per germline, CDR1 LNHDA and CDR2 SQIVND (reference sequence). CDR3 length equals 14 residues. The ends were cut back, 7 bases at V and 3 bases at J, with 15 bases in the middle.

This clone was seen once. A much larger clone lies a single base off, so this may be a read error. This chain uses TRBV6-1 with TRBJ2-1; D is perhaps TRBD2 (6 bases). Between the trimmed V and J ends, which lost 3 bases and 5 bases, there was a span of 8 bases. This CDR3 region has 13 residues. Germline V gene data show CDR1 as MNHNS and CDR2 as SASEGT. The CDR3 region has the DNA TGTGCCAGCAGTGACGGGACTGACAATGAGCAGTTCTTC. Protein sequence: CASSDGTDNEQFF.

The chain is built from TRBV5-1 and TRBJ2-1; TRBD2 matches at 10 bases. The junction had 12 bases not matched to a gene; V was cut back by 4 bases and J by 8 bases. This CDR3 contains 16 residues. From germline, CDR1 is SGHRS and CDR2 YFSETQ. CDR3 protein: CASSPLDSGRLDEQFF. CDR3 sequence (DNA): TGCGCCAGCAGCCCCCTGGATAGCGGGAGGTTAGATGAGCAGTTCTTC.

V gene TRBV9 combines with J gene TRBJ1-3; 9 bases map to TRBD1. V dropped 3 bases and J dropped 3; count of bases not matched to a gene: 4. Germline CDR1 and CDR2: SGDLS and YYNGEE. This CDR3 is 15 amino acids long. CDR3 in amino acids: CASSGQGEGGNTIYF. The CDR3 DNA is TGTGCCAGCAGCGGACAGGGGGAGGGTGGAAACACCATATATTTT.

This rearrangement joins TRBV20-1 to TRBJ2-1; D is ambiguous. Germline lookup yields CDR1 DFQATT and CDR2 SNEGSKA (reference sequence). Trimming took 6 bases from V and 9 from J, leaving 9 bases between them. The CDR3 is 10 residues long. The CDR3 protein is CSAARGEQFF. Here the CDR3 DNA reads TGCAGTGCCGCCCGCGGTGAGCAGTTCTTC.

The chain has TRBV9 and TRBJ2-2; 10 bases fit TRBD2. The CDR3 is 16 residues long. Trimming at V came to 3 bases and at J to 5 bases, leaving 7 bases not matched to a gene. CDR1 is SGDLS and CDR2 is YYNGEE in the germline V gene. The CDR3 region is CASSALAGGYTGELFF. DNA of the CDR3: TGTGCCAGCAGCGCCTTAGCGGGAGGATATACCGGGGAGCTGTTTTTT.

The rearrangement uses TRBV28 and TRBJ1-1; 8 bases fit TRBD1. CDR1 and CDR2 from the germline V gene are MDHEN and SYDVKM. The CDR3 spans 14 residues. With 7 bases clipped from V and 8 bases from J, the junction kept 12 bases outside the gene matches. CDR3 residues: CASTDLGQVREAFF. For the CDR3, the DNA is TGTGCCAGCACCGACCTGGGACAGGTAAGGGAAGCTTTCTTT. Looking up the rest from reference TRBV28 and TRBJ1-1 gives the full variable domain: DVKVTQSSRYLVKRTGEKVFLECVQDMDHENMFWYRQDPGLGLRLIYFSYDVKMKEKGDIPEGYSVSREKKERFSLILESASTNQTSMYLCASTDLGQVREAFFGQGTRLTVV.

J is TRBJ2-1 and V is TRBV27; 7 bases align to TRBD1. CDR1 MNHEY and CDR2 SMNVEV come from the germline V gene (reference sequence). The junction had 6 bases not matched to a gene; V was cut back by 7 bases and J by 0 bases. The CDR3 has 15 residues. CDR3 protein: CASILTGSSYNEQFF. In nucleotides, the CDR3 is TGTGCCAGCATACTGACAGGGAGCTCCTACAATGAGCAGTTCTTC.

The J gene is TRBJ1-1, the V gene TRBV18; D may be TRBD1 (6 bases). Germline CDR1 reads KGHSH; CDR2 reads LQKENI. The V and J ends lost 3 bases and 0 bases respectively, with 11 bases between them. The CDR3 loop spans 15 amino acids. The CDR3 DNA sequence: TGTGCCAGCTCACCGGGACATACAATGAACACTGAAGCTTTCTTT. Its protein product is CASSPGHTMNTEAFF.

V usage is TRBV28 and J usage is TRBJ2-2, with a possible D match to TRBD1 (6 bases). The CDR3 extends over 14 amino acids. Per the germline V gene, CDR1 is MDHEN and CDR2 is SYDVKM. Trimming stripped 8 bases from V and 6 bases from J, with 16 bases between. This CDR3 reads CASGGEVTSGELFF. The CDR3 DNA reads TGTGCCAGCGGGGGCGAGGTAACCTCCGGGGAGCTGTTTTTT.

The gene calls are TRBV2 and TRBJ2-7; the D gene is possibly TRBD2 (6 bases). The V gene lost 1 base and the J gene lost 3 bases, with 13 bases spanning the gap. Germline V lookup: CDR1 SNHLY, CDR2 FYNNEI. This CDR3 contains 15 residues. In DNA, the CDR3 is TGTGCCAGCAGTGAAGGGGGTAGCGGCTACTACGAGCAGTACTTC. Amino acid sequence: CASSEGGSGYYEQYF.

The chain employs TRBV28 and TRBJ1-1; D is undetermined. Germline V gives CDR1 MDHEN, CDR2 SYDVKM. The germline V and J ends were trimmed by 6 bases and 6 bases, with 8 bases remaining between them. The CDR3 length is 11 residues. CDR3 sequence reads: CASSRRAEAFF. The CDR3 DNA reads as TGTGCCAGCAGCCGGAGAGCTGAAGCTTTCTTT.

The J gene is TRBJ1-3, the V gene TRBV27; D gene uncertain. CDR3 length equals 16 residues. Between the trimmed V and J ends, which lost 2 bases and 0 bases, there was a span of 11 bases. Per the germline V gene, CDR1 is MNHEY and CDR2 is SMNVEV (reference sequence). This chain's CDR3 is CASSLRREGSGNTIYF. The CDR3 coding sequence is TGTGCCAGCAGTTTACGTAGGGAGGGCTCTGGAAACACCATATATTTT.

V usage is TRBV11-2 and J usage is TRBJ2-1, with 7 nucleotides matching TRBD1. J was trimmed by 5 bases and V by 7 bases; bases with no gene match: 14. Germline CDR1 reads SGHAT; CDR2 reads FQNNGV. The CDR3 contains 16 residues. Here the CDR3 DNA reads TGTGCCAGCACCAATCCCTCCGGGACAGCACACAATGAGCAGTTCTTC. The encoded protein is CASTNPSGTAHNEQFF.